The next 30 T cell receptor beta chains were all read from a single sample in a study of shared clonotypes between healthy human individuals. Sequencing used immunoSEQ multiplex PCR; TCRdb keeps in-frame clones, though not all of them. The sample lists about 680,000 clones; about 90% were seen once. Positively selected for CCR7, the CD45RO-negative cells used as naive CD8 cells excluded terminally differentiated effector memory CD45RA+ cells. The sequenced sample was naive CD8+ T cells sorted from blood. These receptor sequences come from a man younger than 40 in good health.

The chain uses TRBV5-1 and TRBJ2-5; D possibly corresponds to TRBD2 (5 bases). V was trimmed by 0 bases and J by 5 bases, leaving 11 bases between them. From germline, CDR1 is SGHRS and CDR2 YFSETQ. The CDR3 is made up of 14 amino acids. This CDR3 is CASSLATGLETQYF. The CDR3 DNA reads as TGCGCCAGCAGCTTGGCGACGGGATTGGAGACCCAGTACTTC.

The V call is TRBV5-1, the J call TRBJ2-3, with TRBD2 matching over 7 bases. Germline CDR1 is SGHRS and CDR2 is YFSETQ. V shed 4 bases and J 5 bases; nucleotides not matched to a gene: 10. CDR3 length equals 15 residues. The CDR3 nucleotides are TGCGCCAGCAGCCAAGGCACCCTAGCGGTAGATACGCAGTATTTT. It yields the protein CASSQGTLAVDTQYF.

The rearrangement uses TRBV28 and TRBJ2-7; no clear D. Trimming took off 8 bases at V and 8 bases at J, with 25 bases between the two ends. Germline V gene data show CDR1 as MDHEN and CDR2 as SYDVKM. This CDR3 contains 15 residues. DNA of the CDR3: TGTGCCAGCTCCCGGGCGACACTCTCCACGAAGAAGCAGTACTTC. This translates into CASSRATLSTKKQYF.

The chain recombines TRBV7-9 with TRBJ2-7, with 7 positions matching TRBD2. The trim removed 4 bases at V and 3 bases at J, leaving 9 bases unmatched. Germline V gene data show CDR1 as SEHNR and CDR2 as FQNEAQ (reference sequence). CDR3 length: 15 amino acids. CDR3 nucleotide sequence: TGTGCCAGCAGCTCCTCCGGGGGGTTCAACTACGAGCAGTACTTC. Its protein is CASSSSGGFNYEQYF.

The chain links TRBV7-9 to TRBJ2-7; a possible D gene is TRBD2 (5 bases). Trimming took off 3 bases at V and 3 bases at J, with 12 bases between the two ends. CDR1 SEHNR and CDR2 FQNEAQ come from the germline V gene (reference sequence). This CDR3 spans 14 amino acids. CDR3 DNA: TGTGCCAGCAGCTTTCGCGGGTCGGACTACGAGCAGTACTTC. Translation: CASSFRGSDYEQYF. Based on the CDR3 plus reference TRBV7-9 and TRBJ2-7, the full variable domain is DTGVSQNPRHKITKRGQNVTFRCDPISEHNRLYWYRQTLGQGPEFLTYFQNEAQLEKSRLLSDRFSAERPKGSFSTLEIQRTEQGDSAMYLCASSFRGSDYEQYFGPGTRLTVT.

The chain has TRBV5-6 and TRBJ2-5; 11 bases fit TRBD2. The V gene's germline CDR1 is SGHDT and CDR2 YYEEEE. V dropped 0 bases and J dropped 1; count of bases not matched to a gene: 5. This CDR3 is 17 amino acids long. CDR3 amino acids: CASSLAGTSGVQETQYF. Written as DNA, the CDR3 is TGTGCCAGCAGCTTGGCGGGGACTAGCGGAGTCCAAGAGACCCAGTACTTC.

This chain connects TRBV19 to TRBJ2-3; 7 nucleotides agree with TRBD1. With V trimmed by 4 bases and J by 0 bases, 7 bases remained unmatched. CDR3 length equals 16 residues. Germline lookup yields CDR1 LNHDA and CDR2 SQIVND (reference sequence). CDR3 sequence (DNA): TGTGCCAGTAGTAGTCAGCTACAGGGGAGCACAGATACGCAGTATTTT. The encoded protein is CASSSQLQGSTDTQYF.

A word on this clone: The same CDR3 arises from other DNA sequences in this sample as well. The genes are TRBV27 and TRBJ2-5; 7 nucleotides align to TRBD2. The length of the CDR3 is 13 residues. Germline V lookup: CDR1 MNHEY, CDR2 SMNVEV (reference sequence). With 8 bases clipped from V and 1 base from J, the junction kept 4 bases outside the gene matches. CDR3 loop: CASGRGGQETQYF. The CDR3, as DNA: TGTGCCAGCGGTCGCGGGGGCCAAGAGACCCAGTACTTC.

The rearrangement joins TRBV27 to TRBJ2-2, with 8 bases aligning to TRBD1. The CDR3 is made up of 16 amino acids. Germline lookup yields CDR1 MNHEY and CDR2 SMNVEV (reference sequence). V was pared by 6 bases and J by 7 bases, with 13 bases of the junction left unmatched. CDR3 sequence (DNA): TGTGCCAGCAGCCAGGGACAGGATCGTGGATACGGGGAGCTGTTTTTT. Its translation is CASSQGQDRGYGELFF.

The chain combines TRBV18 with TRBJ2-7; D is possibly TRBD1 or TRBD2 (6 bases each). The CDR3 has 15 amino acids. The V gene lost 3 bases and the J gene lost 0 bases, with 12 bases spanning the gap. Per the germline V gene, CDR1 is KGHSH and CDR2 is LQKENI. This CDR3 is CASSPPEGHSYEQYF. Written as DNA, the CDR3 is TGTGCCAGCTCACCCCCGGAGGGACACTCCTACGAGCAGTACTTC.

The CDR3 DNA reads as TGTGCCAGCAGCCAACAGCGGGGAAGTAGGGGCAATCAGCCCCAGCATTTT. Translation: CASSQQRGSRGNQPQHF. The gene calls are TRBV7-6 and TRBJ1-5; D call uncertain. CDR1 SGHVS and CDR2 FNYEAQ come from the germline V gene. V was cut by 5 bases and J by 2 bases, with 19 bases left in between. CDR3 length: 17 residues.

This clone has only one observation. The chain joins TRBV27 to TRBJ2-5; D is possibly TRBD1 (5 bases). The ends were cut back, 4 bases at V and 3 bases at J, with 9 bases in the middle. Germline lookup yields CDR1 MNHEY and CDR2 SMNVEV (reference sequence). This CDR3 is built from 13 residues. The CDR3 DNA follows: TGTGCCAGCAGTTCGACAGAGGAAGAGACCCAGTACTTC. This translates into CASSSTEEETQYF.

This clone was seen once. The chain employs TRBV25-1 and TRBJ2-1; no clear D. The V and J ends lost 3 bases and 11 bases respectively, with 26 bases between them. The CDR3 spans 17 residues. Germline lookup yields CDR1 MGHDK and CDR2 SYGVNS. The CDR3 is CASSDPPGPRVLSKQFF. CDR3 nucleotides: TGTGCCAGCAGTGACCCCCCCGGTCCTAGGGTTTTGAGTAAGCAGTTCTTC.

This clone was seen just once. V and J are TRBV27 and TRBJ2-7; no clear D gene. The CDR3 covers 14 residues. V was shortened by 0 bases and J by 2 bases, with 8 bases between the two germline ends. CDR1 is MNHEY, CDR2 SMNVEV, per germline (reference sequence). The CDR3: CASSLSYRAYEQYF. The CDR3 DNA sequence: TGTGCCAGCAGTTTATCGTACAGAGCCTACGAGCAGTACTTC.

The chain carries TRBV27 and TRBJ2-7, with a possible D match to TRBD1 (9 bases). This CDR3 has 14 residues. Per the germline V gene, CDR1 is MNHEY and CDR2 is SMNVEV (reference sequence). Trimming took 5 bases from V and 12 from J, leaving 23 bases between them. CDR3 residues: CASSRSGGGTGRYF. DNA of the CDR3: TGTGCCAGCAGTCGAAGCGGGGGAGGGACAGGGCGGTACTTC.

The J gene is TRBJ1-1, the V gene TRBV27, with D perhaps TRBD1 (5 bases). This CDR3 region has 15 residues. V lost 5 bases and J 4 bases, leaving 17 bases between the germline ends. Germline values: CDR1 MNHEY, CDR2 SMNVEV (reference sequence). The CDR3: CASSPSRGGFTEAFF. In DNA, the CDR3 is TGTGCCAGCAGTCCATCCCGGGGGGGGTTCACTGAAGCTTTCTTT.

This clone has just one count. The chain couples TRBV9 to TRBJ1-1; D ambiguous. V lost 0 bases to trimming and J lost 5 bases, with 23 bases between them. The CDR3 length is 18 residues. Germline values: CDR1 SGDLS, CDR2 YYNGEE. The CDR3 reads CASSVDSVAGPLGTEAFF. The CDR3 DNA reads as TGTGCCAGCAGCGTAGACTCCGTGGCGGGTCCCTTGGGGACTGAAGCTTTCTTT.

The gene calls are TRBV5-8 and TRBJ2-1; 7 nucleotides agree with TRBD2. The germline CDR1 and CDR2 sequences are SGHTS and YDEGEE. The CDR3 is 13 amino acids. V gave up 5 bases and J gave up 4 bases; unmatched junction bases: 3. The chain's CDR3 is CASSSGGYNEQFF. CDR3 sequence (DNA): TGTGCCAGCAGTTCCGGGGGGTACAATGAGCAGTTCTTC.

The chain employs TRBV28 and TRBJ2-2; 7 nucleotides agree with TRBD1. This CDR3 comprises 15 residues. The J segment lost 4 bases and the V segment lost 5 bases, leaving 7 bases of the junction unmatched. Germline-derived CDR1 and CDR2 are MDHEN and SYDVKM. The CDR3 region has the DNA TGTGCCAGCAGTCTCACAGGGGCGACCACCGGGGAGCTGTTTTTT. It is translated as CASSLTGATTGELFF.

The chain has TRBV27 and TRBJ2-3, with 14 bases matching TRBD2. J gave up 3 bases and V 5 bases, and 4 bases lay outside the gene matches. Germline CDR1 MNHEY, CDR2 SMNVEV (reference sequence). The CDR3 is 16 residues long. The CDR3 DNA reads TGTGCCAGCAGTCCGGGACTAGCGGGAGTGACAGATACGCAGTATTTT. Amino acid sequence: CASSPGLAGVTDTQYF.

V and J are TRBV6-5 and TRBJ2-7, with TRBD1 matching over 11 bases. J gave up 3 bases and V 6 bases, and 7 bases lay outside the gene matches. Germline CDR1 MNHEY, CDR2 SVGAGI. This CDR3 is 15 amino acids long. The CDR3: CASSYGQGAFYEQYF. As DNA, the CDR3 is TGTGCCAGCAGCTATGGACAGGGGGCTTTCTACGAGCAGTACTTC.

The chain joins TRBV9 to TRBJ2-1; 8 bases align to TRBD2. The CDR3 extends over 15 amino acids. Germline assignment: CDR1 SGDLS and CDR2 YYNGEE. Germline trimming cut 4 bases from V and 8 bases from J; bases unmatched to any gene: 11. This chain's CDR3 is CASSSSGTSLYEQFF. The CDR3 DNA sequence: TGTGCCAGCAGCTCATCCGGGACTAGTCTCTATGAGCAGTTCTTC. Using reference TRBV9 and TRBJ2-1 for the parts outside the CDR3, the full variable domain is DSGVTQTPKHLITATGQRVTLRCSPRSGDLSVYWYQQSLDQGLQFLIQYYNGEERAKGNILERFSAQQFPDLHSELNLSSLELGDSALYFCASSSSGTSLYEQFFGPGTRLTVL.

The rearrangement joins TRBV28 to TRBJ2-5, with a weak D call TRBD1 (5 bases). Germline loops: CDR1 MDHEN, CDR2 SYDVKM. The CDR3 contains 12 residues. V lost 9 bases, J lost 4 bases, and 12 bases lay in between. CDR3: CARQQRGETQYF. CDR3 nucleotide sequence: TGTGCCAGGCAACAAAGGGGAGAGACCCAGTACTTC.

The CDR3 DNA sequence: TGTGCCAGCAGTTACCGGGACTTCCAGTACTTC. It codes for CASSYRDFQYF. The rearrangement uses TRBV5-5 and TRBJ2-7, with a possible D match to TRBD2 (6 bases). V was clipped by 5 bases and J by 10 bases, with 13 bases between them. The CDR3 has 11 residues. In germline, CDR1 is SGHKS, CDR2 YYEKEE (reference sequence).

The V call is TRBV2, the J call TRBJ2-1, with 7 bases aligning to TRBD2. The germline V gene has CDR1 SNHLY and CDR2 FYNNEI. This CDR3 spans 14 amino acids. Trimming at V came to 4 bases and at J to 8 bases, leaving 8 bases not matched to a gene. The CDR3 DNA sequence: TGTGCCAGCAGTGGTGGACTAGTACAGTATGAGCAGTTCTTC. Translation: CASSGGLVQYEQFF. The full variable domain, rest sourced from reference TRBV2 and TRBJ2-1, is EPEVTQTPSHQVTQMGQEVILRCVPISNHLYFYWYRQILGQKVEFLVSFYNNEISEKSEIFDDQFSVERPDGSNFTLKIRSTKLEDSAMYFCASSGGLVQYEQFFGPGTRLTVL.

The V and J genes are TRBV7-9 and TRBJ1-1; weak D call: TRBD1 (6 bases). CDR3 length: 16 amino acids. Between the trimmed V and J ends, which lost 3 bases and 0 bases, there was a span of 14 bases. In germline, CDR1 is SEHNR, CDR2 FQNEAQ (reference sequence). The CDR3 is CASSFGQGFMNTEAFF. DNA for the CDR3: TGTGCCAGCAGCTTTGGCCAGGGGTTTATGAACACTGAAGCTTTCTTT. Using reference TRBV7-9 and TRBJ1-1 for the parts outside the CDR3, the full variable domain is DTGVSQNPRHKITKRGQNVTFRCDPISEHNRLYWYRQTLGQGPEFLTYFQNEAQLEKSRLLSDRFSAERPKGSFSTLEIQRTEQGDSAMYLCASSFGQGFMNTEAFFGQGTRLTVV.

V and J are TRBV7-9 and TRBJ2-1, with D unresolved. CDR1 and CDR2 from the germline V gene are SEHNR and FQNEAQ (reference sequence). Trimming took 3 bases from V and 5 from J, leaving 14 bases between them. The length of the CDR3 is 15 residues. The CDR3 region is CASSFSRSPDNEQFF. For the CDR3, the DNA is TGTGCCAGCAGCTTCAGCCGCAGCCCCGACAATGAGCAGTTCTTC.

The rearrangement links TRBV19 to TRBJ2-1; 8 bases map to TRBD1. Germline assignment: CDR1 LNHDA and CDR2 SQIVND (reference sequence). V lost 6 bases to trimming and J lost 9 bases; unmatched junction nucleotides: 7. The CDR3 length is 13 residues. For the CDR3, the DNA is TGTGCCAGTAGGGACTACGGACAGGGTGAGCAGTTCTTC. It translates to CASRDYGQGEQFF.

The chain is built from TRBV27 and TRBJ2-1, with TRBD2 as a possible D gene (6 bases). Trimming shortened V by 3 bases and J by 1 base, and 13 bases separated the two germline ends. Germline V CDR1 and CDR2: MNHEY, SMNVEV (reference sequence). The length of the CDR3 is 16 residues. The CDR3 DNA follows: TGTGCCAGCAGTTTCCTGGAGGGCCTATCCTACAATGAGCAGTTCTTC. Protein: CASSFLEGLSYNEQFF.

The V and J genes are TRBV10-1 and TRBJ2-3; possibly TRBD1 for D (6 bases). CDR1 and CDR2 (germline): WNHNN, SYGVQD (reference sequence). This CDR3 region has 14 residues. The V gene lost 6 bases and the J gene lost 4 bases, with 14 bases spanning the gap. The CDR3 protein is CASRYRVSADTQYF. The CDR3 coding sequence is TGCGCCAGCAGGTACAGGGTTTCGGCAGATACGCAGTATTTT.